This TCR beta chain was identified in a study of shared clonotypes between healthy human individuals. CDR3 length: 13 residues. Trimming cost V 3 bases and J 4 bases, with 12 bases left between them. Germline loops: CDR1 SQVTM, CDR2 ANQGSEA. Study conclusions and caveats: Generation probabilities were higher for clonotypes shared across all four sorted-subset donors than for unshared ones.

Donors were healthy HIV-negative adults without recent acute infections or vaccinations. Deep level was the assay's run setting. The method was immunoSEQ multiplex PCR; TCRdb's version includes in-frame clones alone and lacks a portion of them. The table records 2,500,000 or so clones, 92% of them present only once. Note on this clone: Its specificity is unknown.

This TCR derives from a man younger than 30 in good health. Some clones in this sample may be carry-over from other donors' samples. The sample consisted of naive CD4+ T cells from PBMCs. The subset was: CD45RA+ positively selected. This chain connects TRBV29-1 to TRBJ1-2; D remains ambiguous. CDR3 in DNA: TGCAGCGTTGACAATGGCCACAGCTATGGCTACACCTTC. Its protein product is CSVDNGHSYGYTF. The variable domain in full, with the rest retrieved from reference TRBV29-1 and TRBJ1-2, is SAVISQKPSRDICQRGTSLTIQCQVDSQVTMMFWYRQQPGQSLTLIATANQGSEATYESGFVIDKFPISRPNLTFSTLTVSNMSPEDSSIYLCSVDNGHSYGYTFGSGTRLTVV.